This T cell receptor (beta chain) derives from a study of blood T cell repertoires in COVID-19. Across the study: Acute and convalescent COVID-19 specimens originated in the United States, Italy and Spain.

Data came from immunoSEQ multiplex PCR; TCRdb stores just in-frame clones and leaves some out. The sample contains 360,000 or so clones, roughly 90% of which appear only once. The age range of participants was about 18 to 100 years, with residence in under 30 US areas. Clinical history as reported by participants underpinned cohort assignment. Individuals in the exposed group had encountered a COVID-19 case within 2 weeks preceding study entry. Trimming removed 6 bases at V and 7 bases at J, with 12 bases between. This CDR3 region has 12 residues. V and J are TRBV12-3 or TRBV12-4 and TRBJ1-1; no clear D. Source material: PBMCs or T cells enriched from blood (not recorded which). This clonotype was sampled from a young woman who had been exposed to COVID-19. The CDR3 DNA reads TGTGCCAGCAGCTTTGACGGGATTGAAGCTTTCTTT. It encodes CASSFDGIEAFF.